This T cell receptor beta chain comes out of a study of shared clonotypes between healthy human individuals. Sequencing was performed with immunoSEQ multiplex PCR; in TCRdb, only in-frame clones are kept and a portion is missing. The sample records 1 million to 1.2 million clones, approximately 77% being singletons. V was clipped by 7 bases and J by 8 bases; unmatched bases: 6. This CDR3 is built from 13 residues. From germline, CDR1 is SEHNR and CDR2 FQNEAQ (reference sequence). The J gene is TRBJ1-2, the V gene TRBV7-9; 11 bases fit TRBD1. The origin of this receptor is a man aged 18 to 30 in good health. Some clones in this sample may be carry-over from other donors' samples. Sequencing was carried out using memory CD4+ T cells from PBMCs. Sample subset: CD45RA-negative fraction. The CDR3 DNA reads TGTGCCAGCAAGCCGGGACAGGGGGGAGGCTACACCTTC. Its translation is CASKPGQGGGYTF.